The source of this TCR beta chain is a study of OX40 agonist ivuxolimab in advanced cancers. The CDR3 contains 13 residues. Germline assignment: CDR1 SGHVS and CDR2 FQNEAQ. V was cut by 2 bases and J by 0 bases, with 1 base left in between. Study conclusions and caveats: On average, CD8+ T cells had more expanded clones than CD4+. Low normalized T-cell clonal expansion was also seen in some nonresponders.

Assay: immunoSEQ multiplex PCR; the TCRdb copy retains only in-frame clones and omits some. This sample yields 55,000 to 75,000 clones, of which just over 85% are seen a single time; 0.65% to 0.9% belongs to the top ten. In regard to this clone: What it binds is unknown.

Sequenced here: CD4+ or CD8+ T cells sorted from blood, sampled in a trial of the OX40 agonist ivuxolimab. This chain connects TRBV7-8 to TRBJ2-2; the D is unclear. The receptor comes from an adult with an advanced solid tumor such as melanoma, head and neck, liver or kidney cancer. The chain's CDR3 is CASSLTNTGELFF. As DNA, the CDR3 is TGTGCCAGCAGCTTAACGAACACCGGGGAGCTGTTTTTT.